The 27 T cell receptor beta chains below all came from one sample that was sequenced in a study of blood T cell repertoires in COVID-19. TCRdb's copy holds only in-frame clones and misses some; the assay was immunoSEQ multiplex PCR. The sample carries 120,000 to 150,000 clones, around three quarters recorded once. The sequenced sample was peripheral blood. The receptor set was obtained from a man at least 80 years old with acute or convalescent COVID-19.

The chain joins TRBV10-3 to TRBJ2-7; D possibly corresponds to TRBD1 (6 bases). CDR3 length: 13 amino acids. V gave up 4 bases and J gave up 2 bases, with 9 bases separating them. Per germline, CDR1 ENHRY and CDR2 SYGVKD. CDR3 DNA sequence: TGTGCCATCAGTGGGCAGGGGCCCTACGAGCAGTACTTC. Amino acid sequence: CAISGQGPYEQYF.

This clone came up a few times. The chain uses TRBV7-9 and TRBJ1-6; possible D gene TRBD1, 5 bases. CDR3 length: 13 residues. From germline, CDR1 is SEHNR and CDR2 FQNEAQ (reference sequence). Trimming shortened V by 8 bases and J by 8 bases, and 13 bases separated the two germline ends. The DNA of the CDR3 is TGTGCCAGCGACCGACAGACCGATTCACCCCTCCACTTT. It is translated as CASDRQTDSPLHF.

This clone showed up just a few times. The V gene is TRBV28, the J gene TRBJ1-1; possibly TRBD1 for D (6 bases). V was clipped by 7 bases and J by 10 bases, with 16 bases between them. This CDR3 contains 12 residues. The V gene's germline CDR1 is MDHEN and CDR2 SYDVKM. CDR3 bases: TGTGCCAGCACCCTACAGGACAGACGAGCTTTCTTT. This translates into CASTLQDRRAFF.

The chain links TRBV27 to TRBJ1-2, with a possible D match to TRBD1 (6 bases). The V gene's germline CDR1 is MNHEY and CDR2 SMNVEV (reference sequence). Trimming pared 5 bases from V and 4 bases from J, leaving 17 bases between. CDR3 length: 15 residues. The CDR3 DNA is TGTGCCAGCAGTCCCTTGACAGGTCGGTCCTATGGCTACACCTTC. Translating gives CASSPLTGRSYGYTF.

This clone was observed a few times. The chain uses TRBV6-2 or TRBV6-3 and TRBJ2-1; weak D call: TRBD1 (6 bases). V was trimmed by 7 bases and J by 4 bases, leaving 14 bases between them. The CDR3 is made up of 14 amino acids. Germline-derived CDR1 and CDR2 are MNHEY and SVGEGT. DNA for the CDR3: TGTGCCAGCACCCCCAGGGGAGCTTACAATGAGCAGTTCTTC. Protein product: CASTPRGAYNEQFF.

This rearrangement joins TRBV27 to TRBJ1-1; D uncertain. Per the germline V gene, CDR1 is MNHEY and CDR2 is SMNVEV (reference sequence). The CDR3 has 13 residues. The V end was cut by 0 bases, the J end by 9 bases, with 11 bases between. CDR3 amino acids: CASSLSREYQAFF. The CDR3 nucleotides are TGTGCCAGCAGTTTATCGAGGGAGTACCAAGCTTTCTTT.

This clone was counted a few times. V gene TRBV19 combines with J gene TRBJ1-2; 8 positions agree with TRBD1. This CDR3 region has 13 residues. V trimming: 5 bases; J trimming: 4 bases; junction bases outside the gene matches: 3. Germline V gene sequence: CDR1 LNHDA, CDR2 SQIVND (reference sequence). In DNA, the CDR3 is TGTGCCAGTAGTCCGACAGGGGCCTATGGCTACACCTTC. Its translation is CASSPTGAYGYTF.

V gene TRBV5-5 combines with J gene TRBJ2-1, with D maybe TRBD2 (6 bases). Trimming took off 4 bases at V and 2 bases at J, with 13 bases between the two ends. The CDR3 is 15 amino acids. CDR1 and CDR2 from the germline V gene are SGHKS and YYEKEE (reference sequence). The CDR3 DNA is TGTGCCAGCAGCGCTGGGGCGGGGACCTACAATGAGCAGTTCTTC. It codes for CASSAGAGTYNEQFF.

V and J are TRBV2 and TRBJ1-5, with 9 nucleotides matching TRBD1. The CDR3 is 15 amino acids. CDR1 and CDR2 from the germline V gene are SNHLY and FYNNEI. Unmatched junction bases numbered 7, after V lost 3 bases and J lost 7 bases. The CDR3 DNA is TGTGCCAGCAGTGATTTCGGACAGGGGTTCCAGCCCCAGCATTTT. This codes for CASSDFGQGFQPQHF.

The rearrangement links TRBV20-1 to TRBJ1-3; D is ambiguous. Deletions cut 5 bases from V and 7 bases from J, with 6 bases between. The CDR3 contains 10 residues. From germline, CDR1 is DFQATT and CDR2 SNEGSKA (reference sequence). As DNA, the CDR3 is TGCAGTGCTGCGCCGAACACCATATATTTT. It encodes CSAAPNTIYF.

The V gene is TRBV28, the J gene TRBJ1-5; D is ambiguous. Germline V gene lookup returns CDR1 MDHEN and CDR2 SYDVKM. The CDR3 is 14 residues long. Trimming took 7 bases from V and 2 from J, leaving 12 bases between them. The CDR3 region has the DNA TGTGCCAGCACCCCCCCCGGGGGCAATCAGCCCCAGCATTTT. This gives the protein CASTPPGGNQPQHF.

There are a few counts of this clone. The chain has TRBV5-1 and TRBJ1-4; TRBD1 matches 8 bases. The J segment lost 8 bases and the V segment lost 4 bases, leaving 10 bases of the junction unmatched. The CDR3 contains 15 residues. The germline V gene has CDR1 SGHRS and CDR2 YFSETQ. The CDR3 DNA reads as TGCGCCAGCAGCACTGGACAGGGTGGATGGGAAAAACTGTTTTTT. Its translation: CASSTGQGGWEKLFF.

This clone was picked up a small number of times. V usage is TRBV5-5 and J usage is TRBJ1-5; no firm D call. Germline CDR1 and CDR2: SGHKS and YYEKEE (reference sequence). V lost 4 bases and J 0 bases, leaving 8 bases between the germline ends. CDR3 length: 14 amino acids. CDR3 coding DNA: TGTGCCAGCAGCCCAGACATTAGCAATCAGCCCCAGCATTTT. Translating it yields CASSPDISNQPQHF.

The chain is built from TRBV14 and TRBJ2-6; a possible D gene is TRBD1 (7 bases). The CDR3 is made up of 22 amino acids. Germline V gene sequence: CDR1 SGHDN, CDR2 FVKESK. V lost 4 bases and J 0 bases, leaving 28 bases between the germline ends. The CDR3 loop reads CASSPMEGQKVPTYSGANVLTF. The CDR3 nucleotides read TGTGCCAGCAGCCCGATGGAGGGACAGAAAGTACCAACCTACTCTGGGGCCAACGTCCTGACTTTC.

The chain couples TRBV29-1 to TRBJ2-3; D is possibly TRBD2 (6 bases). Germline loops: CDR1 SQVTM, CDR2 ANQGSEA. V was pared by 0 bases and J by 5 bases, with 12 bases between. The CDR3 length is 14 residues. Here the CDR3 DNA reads TGCAGCGTTGAAGATGCGGCGGGGAGAGATACGCAGTATTTT. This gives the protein CSVEDAAGRDTQYF.

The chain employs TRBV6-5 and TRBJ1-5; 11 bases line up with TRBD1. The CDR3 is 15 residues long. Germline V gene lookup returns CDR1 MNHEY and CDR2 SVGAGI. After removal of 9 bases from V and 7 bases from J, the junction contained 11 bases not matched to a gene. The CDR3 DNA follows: TGTGCCAGTGGAACCAGGACAGGGGGCCAACAGCCCCAGCATTTT. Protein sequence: CASGTRTGGQQPQHF.

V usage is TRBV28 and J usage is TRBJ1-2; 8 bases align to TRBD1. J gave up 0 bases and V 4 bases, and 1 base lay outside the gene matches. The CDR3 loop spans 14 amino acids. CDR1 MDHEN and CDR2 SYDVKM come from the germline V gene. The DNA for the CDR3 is TGTGCCAGCAGTTGGGGACAGGCTAACTATGGCTACACCTTC. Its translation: CASSWGQANYGYTF.

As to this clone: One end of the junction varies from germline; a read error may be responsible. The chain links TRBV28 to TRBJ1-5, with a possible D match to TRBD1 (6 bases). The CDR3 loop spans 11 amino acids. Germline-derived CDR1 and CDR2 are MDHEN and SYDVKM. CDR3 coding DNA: TGTGCCAGCAGTTCTCAAGACAGGTCTTATTTT. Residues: CASSSQDRSYF.

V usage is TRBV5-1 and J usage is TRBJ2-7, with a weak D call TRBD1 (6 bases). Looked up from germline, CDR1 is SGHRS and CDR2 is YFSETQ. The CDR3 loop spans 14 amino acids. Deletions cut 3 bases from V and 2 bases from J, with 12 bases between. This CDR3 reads CASSSQGPAYEQYF. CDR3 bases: TGCGCCAGCAGCTCGCAGGGGCCTGCCTACGAGCAGTACTTC.

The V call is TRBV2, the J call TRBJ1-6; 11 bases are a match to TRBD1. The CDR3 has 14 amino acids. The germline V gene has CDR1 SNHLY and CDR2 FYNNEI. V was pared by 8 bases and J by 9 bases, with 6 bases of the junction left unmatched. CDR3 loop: CASAPGQGGSPLHF. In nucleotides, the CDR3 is TGTGCCAGCGCTCCGGGACAGGGGGGTTCACCCCTCCACTTT.

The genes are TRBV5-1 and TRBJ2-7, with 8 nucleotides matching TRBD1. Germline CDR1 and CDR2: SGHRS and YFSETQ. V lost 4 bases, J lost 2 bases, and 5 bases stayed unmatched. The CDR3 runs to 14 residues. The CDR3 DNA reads TGCGCCAGCAGCCCAGGACAGGGTGCCTACGAGCAGTACTTC. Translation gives CASSPGQGAYEQYF. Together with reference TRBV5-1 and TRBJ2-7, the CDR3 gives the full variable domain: KAGVTQTPRYLIKTRGQQVTLSCSPISGHRSVSWYQQTPGQGLQFLFEYFSETQRNKGNFPGRFSGRQFSNSRSEMNVSTLELGDSALYLCASSPGQGAYEQYFGPGTRLTVT.

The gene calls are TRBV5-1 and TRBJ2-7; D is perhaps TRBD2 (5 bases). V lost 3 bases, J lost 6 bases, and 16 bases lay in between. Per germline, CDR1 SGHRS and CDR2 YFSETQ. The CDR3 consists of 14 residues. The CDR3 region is CASSYDLALSEQYF. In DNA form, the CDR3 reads TGCGCCAGCAGCTACGACCTAGCCCTTTCCGAGCAGTACTTC.

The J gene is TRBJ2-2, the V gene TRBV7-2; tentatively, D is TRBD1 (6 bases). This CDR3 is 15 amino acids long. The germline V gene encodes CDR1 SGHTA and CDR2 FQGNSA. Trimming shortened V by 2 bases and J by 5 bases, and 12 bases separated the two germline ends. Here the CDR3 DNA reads TGTGCCAGCAGCTTACAGTCTAGGGGGACCGGGGAGCTGTTTTTT. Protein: CASSLQSRGTGELFF.

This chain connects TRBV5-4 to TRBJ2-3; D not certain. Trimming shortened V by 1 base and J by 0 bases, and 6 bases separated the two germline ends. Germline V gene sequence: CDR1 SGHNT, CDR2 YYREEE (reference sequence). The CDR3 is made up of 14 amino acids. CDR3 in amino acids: CASSLTVSTDTQYF. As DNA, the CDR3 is TGTGCCAGCAGCTTGACAGTCAGCACAGATACGCAGTATTTT.

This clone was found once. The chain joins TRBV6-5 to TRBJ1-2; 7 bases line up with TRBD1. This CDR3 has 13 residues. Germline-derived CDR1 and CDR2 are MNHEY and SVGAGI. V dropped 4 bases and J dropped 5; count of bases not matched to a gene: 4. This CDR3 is CASSLGGLYGYTF. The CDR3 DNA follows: TGTGCCAGCAGTTTAGGGGGCCTGTATGGCTACACCTTC.

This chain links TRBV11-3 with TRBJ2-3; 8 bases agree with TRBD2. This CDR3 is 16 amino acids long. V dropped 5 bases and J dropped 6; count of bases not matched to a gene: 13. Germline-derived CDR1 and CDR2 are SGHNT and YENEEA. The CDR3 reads CASSPGERGSGDTQYF. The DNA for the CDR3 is TGTGCCAGCAGCCCTGGGGAGCGGGGGTCGGGGGATACGCAGTATTTT.

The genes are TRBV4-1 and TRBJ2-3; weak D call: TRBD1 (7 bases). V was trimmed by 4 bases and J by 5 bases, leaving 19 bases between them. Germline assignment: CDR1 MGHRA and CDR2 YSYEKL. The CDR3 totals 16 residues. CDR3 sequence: CASSPQTGTLLDTQYF. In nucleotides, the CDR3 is TGCGCCAGCAGCCCCCAGACAGGGACTCTTTTAGATACGCAGTATTTT.